This T cell receptor (beta chain) was identified in a study of blood T cell repertoires in COVID-19. In the study overall: Some COVID-19 samples were acute and others convalescent; all came from the United States, Italy and Spain. Sources were T cells, B-cell-depleted T cells, or PBMCs; the material itself was cDNA or gDNA.

Enrolled through a virtual design, the participants were between roughly 18 and 90 years of age and came from 24 US areas. The method was immunoSEQ multiplex PCR; TCRdb's version includes in-frame clones alone and lacks a portion of them. The data contain 280,000 or so clones, 75% to 90% of them seen just once; the ten biggest clones take up roughly 2%. With V trimmed by 10 bases and J by 4 bases, 5 bases remained unmatched. The CDR3 extends over 13 amino acids. Germline loops: CDR1 MNHEY, CDR2 SVGAGI. The clonotype originates from a man under 40 who had recovered from COVID-19. The chain links TRBV6-5 to TRBJ2-2; 8 bases fit TRBD1. The sequenced material came from PBMCs or T cells enriched from blood (not recorded which). CDR3 in DNA: TGTGCCACCCGGACAGGGCCCACCGGGGAGCTGTTTTTT. This encodes CATRTGPTGELFF.